This T cell receptor (beta chain) stems from a study of OX40 agonist ivuxolimab in advanced cancers. Turning to the study itself: From 23 to 79 years was the age range, with a mean of around 60 years, and around 83% were male. General study results and limits: Fewer expanded clones were found on average in CD4+ than in CD8+ T cells.

Clones were read by immunoSEQ multiplex PCR, and TCRdb kept only the in-frame ones, dropping some. The sample carries 15,000 to 20,000 clones, around two thirds recorded once. There are a few counts of this clone. Its antigen remains unidentified. Germline V gene data show CDR1 as WNHNN and CDR2 as SYGVQD (reference sequence). Trimming removed 6 bases at V and 5 bases at J, with 10 bases between. The CDR3 sequence is 12 residues long. The chain joins TRBV10-1 to TRBJ1-1, with D maybe TRBD1 (5 bases). The specimen was CD4+ or CD8+ T cells sorted from blood, collected in a trial of the OX40 agonist ivuxolimab. The receptor's source is an adult with an advanced solid tumor such as melanoma, head and neck, liver or kidney cancer. The DNA of the CDR3 is TGCGCCAGCAGAGGGACTACGACTGAAGCTTTCTTT. As protein: CASRGTTTEAFF.